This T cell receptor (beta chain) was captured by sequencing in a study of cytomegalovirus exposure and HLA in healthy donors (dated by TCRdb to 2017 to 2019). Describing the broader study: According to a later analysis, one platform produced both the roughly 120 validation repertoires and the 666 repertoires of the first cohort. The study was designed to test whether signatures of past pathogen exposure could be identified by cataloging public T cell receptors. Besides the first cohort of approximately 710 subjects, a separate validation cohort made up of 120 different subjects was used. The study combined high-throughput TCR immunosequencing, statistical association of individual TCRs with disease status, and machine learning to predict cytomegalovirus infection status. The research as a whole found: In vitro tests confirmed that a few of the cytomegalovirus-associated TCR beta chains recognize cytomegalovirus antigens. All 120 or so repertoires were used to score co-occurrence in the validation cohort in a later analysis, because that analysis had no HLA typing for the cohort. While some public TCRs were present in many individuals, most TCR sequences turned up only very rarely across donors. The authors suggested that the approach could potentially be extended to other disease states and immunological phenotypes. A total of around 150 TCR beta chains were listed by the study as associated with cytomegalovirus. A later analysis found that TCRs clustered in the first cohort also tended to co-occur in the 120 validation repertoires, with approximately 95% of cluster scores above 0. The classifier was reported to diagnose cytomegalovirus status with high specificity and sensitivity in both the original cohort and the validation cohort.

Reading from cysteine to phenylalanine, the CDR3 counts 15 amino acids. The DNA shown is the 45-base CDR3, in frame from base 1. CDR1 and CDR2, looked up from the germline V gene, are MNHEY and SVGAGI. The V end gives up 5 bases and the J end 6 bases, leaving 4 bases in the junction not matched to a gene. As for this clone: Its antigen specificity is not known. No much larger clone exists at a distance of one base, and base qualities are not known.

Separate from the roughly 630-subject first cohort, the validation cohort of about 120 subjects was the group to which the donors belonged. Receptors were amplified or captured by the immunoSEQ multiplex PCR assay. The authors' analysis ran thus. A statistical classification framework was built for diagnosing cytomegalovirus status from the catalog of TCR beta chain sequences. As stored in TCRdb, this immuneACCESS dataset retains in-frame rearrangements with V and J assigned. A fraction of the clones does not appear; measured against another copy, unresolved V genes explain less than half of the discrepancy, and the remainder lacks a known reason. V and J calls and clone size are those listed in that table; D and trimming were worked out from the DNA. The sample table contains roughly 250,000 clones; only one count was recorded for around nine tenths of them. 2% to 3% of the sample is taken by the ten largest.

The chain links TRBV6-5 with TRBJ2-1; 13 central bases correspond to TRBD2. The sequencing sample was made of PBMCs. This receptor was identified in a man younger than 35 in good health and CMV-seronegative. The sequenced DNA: TGTGCCAGCAGTACCGGACTAGCGGGAGTCAATGAGCAGTTCTTC. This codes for CASSTGLAGVNEQFF.